This T cell receptor (beta chain) was documented in a study of beta chain features in type 1 diabetes. Study findings and constraints: In patients and controls equally, PCR might favor templates that are shorter. Type 1 diabetes patients showed a moderate but significant shortening of TCRB CDR3s in all four CD4+ subsets.

Reverse transcribing all isolated RNA meant expressed TCRB transcripts were sequenced. Sequencing was performed with immunoSEQ multiplex PCR; in TCRdb, only in-frame clones are kept and a portion is missing. The top ten hold around 0.0099% of the sample, which has under 400,000 clones, about 12% seen once. This clone was seen a few times. Its antigen is not identified. Sequenced material: naive CD4+ T cells from blood. The TCR was taken from a woman between 18 and 29 years old with type 1 diabetes.

The CDR3 here is CASSRGQLPSGYTF. The CDR3, as DNA: TGTGCCAGTAGTAGGGGACAGCTCCCGTCTGGCTACACCTTC. The V call is TRBV19, the J call TRBJ1-2; 7 bases fit TRBD1. The CDR3 consists of 14 residues. Germline V gene sequence: CDR1 LNHDA, CDR2 SQIVND (reference sequence). Losses at the gene ends were 4 bases for V and 7 bases for J; bases not matched to a gene: 9.